This T cell receptor (beta chain) was sequenced for a study of blood T cell repertoires in COVID-19. The protocol was immunoSEQ multiplex PCR, while the TCRdb copy is restricted to in-frame clones and leaves out a portion. The sample includes around 270,000 clones, roughly 90% seen only once; the top ten take about 4.6%. Note on this clone: The same CDR3 arises from other DNA sequences in this sample as well.

The germline V gene has CDR1 MNHEY and CDR2 SMNVEV (reference sequence). CDR3 length: 13 residues. Trimming at V came to 6 bases and at J to 6 bases, leaving 5 bases not matched to a gene. Source material: peripheral blood. The sequence derives from a man in his forties with acute or convalescent COVID-19. J is TRBJ1-2 and V is TRBV27; 9 bases are shared with TRBD1. The CDR3 is CASRPTGGDGYTF. The CDR3 DNA follows: TGTGCCAGCAGACCAACAGGGGGCGATGGCTACACCTTC.